The 5 T cell receptor beta chains below all came from one sample that was sequenced in a study of blood T cell repertoires in COVID-19. Using immunoSEQ multiplex PCR, the repertoire was profiled, and TCRdb retains in-frame clones only, with some absent. The table records under 150,000 clones, over 70% of them present only once. The material sequenced was peripheral blood. These receptors originate from a man aged 45-60 years with active or convalescent COVID-19.

This clone was detected many times. The V gene is TRBV7-7, the J gene TRBJ2-7; 8 bases agree with TRBD1. Per germline, CDR1 SSHAT and CDR2 FNYEAQ (reference sequence). V lost 5 bases, J lost 7 bases, and 13 bases stayed unmatched. The CDR3 spans 15 residues. The CDR3 reads CASSAAGTGHSEQYF. CDR3 bases: TGTGCCAGCAGCGCCGCCGGGACAGGTCATTCGGAGCAGTACTTC.

The CDR3 region is CASSSMTGNNSPLHF. The CDR3 DNA reads TGTGCCAGCAGCTCTATGACAGGGAATAATTCACCCCTCCACTTT. The gene calls are TRBV28 and TRBJ1-6; 7 bases agree with TRBD1. With 6 bases clipped from V and 5 bases from J, the junction kept 7 bases outside the gene matches. This CDR3 is 15 amino acids long. Per the germline V gene, CDR1 is MDHEN and CDR2 is SYDVKM. The variable domain in full, completed from reference TRBV28 and TRBJ1-6, reads DVKVTQSSRYLVKRTGEKVFLECVQDMDHENMFWYRQDPGLGLRLIYFSYDVKMKEKGDIPEGYSVSREKKERFSLILESASTNQTSMYLCASSSMTGNNSPLHFGNGTRLTVT.

The chain employs TRBV2 and TRBJ2-5; 12 bases fit TRBD2. J was trimmed by 9 bases and V by 6 bases; bases with no gene match: 14. The V gene's germline CDR1 is SNHLY and CDR2 FYNNEI. This CDR3 comprises 16 residues. The CDR3 protein is CASSSRLAGGRHPQYF. CDR3 DNA sequence: TGTGCCAGCAGCTCCCGGCTAGCGGGAGGGCGCCATCCCCAGTACTTC.

The V gene is TRBV18, the J gene TRBJ2-2; D unresolved. CDR3 length: 17 residues. The V gene's germline CDR1 is KGHSH and CDR2 LQKENI. The V end was cut by 6 bases, the J end by 4 bases, with 21 bases between. The CDR3 loop is CASSRSKTSGSTGELFF. CDR3 sequence (DNA): TGTGCCAGCTCCCGGTCCAAGACCTCCGGGTCCACCGGGGAGCTGTTTTTT.

This chain links TRBV6-5 with TRBJ1-1, with D possibly being TRBD1 (6 bases). Looked up from germline, CDR1 is MNHEY and CDR2 is SVGAGI. The CDR3 length is 14 residues. Trimming removed 2 bases from V and 5 bases from J, with 12 bases in between. The DNA for the CDR3 is TGTGCCAGCAGTTACCGCGTGGACAGTACTGAAGCTTTCTTT. Residues: CASSYRVDSTEAFF.